This is a list of T cell receptor beta chains from one sample in a study of control samples from healthy donors and cancer patients. This table comes from immunoSEQ multiplex PCR, and its TCRdb copy is limited to in-frame clones, with some not included. The sample consists of 15,000 to 20,000 clones, around nine tenths of them appearing once. Sequences were obtained from PBMCs. The receptor source for this set is a woman aged 55-69 years with head and neck cancer. Both conserved end residues are part of each CDR3. The order of the fields is J gene, V gene, D gene, clone size, CDR3 DNA, CDR3 protein. The D gene is left open where the match is weak. The size field is filled for only some rows; it gives once, few, many or a size class.

>TRBJ2-7|TRBV4-1|NA|NA
TGCGCCAGCAGCCAAGGGGCAGACTACGAGCAGTACTTC
CASSQGADYEQYF
>TRBJ1-2|TRBV24-1|NA|NA
TGTGCCACCAGTGAGGGGACCATCTGGAACTATGGCTACACCTTC
CATSEGTIWNYGYTF
>TRBJ1-1|TRBV28|NA|NA
TGTGCCAGCAGTTTAGCAGGGAGAGGCACTGAAGCTTTCTTT
CASSLAGRGTEAFF
>TRBJ2-7|TRBV5-1|TRBD2|NA
TGCGCCAGCAGCCTGGCCCCCCTAGCGGGAGGCCCGAGCTCCTACGAGCAGTACTTC
CASSLAPLAGGPSSYEQYF
>TRBJ1-2|TRBV2|NA|NA
TGTGCCAGCAGTTTGAGGGGTCAGACGTCCGACTATGGCTACACCTTC
CASSLRGQTSDYGYTF
>TRBJ1-3|TRBV7-9|NA|NA
TGTGCCAGCAGCTTAGCGGGGGGTGCGTCGGGCGGTGGAAACACCATATATTTT
CASSLAGGASGGGNTIYF
>TRBJ2-7|TRBV28|TRBD2|NA
TGTGCCAGCAGTTTACTTAGGGGCAGCCAGCGGGAGGGGGACGAGCAGTACTTC
CASSLLRGSQREGDEQYF
>TRBJ2-1|TRBV3-1/TRBV3-2|NA|NA
TGTGCCAGCAGCCAAGGCTCCGGCGGGTCCCTTAGCGGAGTCTACAATGAGCAGTTCTTC
CASSQGSGGSLSGVYNEQFF
>TRBJ1-5|TRBV5-1|NA|NA
TGCGCCAGCAGCTTGGGGGACCGTAGTCAGCCCCAGCATTTT
CASSLGDRSQPQHF
>TRBJ2-5|TRBV2|NA|NA
TGTGCCAGCAGTATAAGGGGACCAATCCAAGAGACCCAGTACTTC
CASSIRGPIQETQYF
>TRBJ1-3|TRBV30|NA|NA
TGTGCCTGGAGTTATAGCAGGGTTGGAAACACCATATATTTT
CAWSYSRVGNTIYF
>TRBJ2-1|TRBV7-3|NA|NA
TGTGCCAGCAGCACCCGGACGGTATACAATGAGCAGTTCTTC
CASSTRTVYNEQFF
>TRBJ1-4|TRBV7-8|TRBD1|NA
TGTGCCAGCAGGGGAACGATTCAGGGGGCAGAAAAACTGTTTTTT
CASRGTIQGAEKLFF
>TRBJ1-1|TRBV19|NA|NA
TGTGCCAGTCTGGGGGTCGCTGAAGCTTTCTTT
CASLGVAEAFF
>TRBJ2-7|TRBV4-1|TRBD1|NA
TGCGCCAGCAGCCAAGGGGGACAGGGAAGGTCCTACGAGCAGTACTTC
CASSQGGQGRSYEQYF
>TRBJ2-7|TRBV5-8|TRBD2|NA
TGTGCCAGCAGCTTAGAAGCGGGAGTCTTCTACGAGCAGTACTTC
CASSLEAGVFYEQYF
>TRBJ1-5|TRBV18|NA|NA
TGTGCCAGCTCACCGGACAGTGTGAATCAGCCCCAGCATTTT
CASSPDSVNQPQHF
>TRBJ1-2|TRBV20-1|NA|NA
TGCCTCTCCGAGGGAGGCGGCTACACCTTC
CLSEGGGYTF
>TRBJ2-7|TRBV28|NA|NA
TGTGCCAGCAGTCGGAACGAGCAGTACTTC
CASSRNEQYF
>TRBJ1-5|TRBV6-5|TRBD1|once
TGTGCCAGCAGGCTAGGGACAGCTAATCAGCCCCAGCATTTT
CASRLGTANQPQHF
>TRBJ2-1|TRBV4-2|TRBD2|NA
TGTGCCAGCAGCCAAGCGGGACTAACCTACAATGAGCAGTTCTTC
CASSQAGLTYNEQFF
>TRBJ2-7|TRBV11-2|TRBD1|NA
TGTGCCAGCAGCAGGGACAGTGCCTTGGGGCAGTACTTC
CASSRDSALGQYF
>TRBJ2-6|TRBV2|NA|NA
TGTGCCAGCAGCCGAGGGGGGACCATCTCTGGGGCCAACGTCCTGACTTTC
CASSRGGTISGANVLTF
>TRBJ2-1|TRBV27|NA|NA
TGTGCCAGCAGTTCCACTTCCTACAATGAGCAGTTCTTC
CASSSTSYNEQFF
>TRBJ2-7|TRBV28|TRBD1|NA
TGTGCCAGCAGCTCCCCCGCGGGACAGGCGCCCTACGAGCAGTACTTC
CASSSPAGQAPYEQYF
>TRBJ1-1|TRBV5-1|NA|NA
TGCGCCAGCAGCCCTCAGGTTCCGAACACTGAAGCTTTCTTT
CASSPQVPNTEAFF
>TRBJ2-3|TRBV5-1|TRBD2|NA
TGCGCCAGCAGCCCCGTGACTAGCAGCACAGATACGCAGTATTTT
CASSPVTSSTDTQYF
>TRBJ1-1|TRBV28|NA|large
TGTGCCAGCAGTTTTGGTAGCACTGAAGCTTTCTTT
CASSFGSTEAFF